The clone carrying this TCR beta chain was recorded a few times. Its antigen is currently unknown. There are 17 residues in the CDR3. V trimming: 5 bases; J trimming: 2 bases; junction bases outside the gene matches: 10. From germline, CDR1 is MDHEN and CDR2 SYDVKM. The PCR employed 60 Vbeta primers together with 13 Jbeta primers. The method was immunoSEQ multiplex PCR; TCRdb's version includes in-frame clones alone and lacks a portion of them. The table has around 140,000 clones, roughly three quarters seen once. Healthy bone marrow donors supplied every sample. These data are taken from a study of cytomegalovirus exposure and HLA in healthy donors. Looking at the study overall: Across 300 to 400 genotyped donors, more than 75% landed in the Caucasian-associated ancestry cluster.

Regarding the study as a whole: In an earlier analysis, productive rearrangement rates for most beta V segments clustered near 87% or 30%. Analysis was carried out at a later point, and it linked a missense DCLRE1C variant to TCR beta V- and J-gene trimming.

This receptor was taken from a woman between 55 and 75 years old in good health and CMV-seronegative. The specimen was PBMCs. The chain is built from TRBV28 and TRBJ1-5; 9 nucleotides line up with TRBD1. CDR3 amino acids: CASSIQGAALGNQPQHF. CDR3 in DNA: TGTGCCAGCAGTATACAGGGGGCGGCTTTGGGCAATCAGCCCCAGCATTTT.